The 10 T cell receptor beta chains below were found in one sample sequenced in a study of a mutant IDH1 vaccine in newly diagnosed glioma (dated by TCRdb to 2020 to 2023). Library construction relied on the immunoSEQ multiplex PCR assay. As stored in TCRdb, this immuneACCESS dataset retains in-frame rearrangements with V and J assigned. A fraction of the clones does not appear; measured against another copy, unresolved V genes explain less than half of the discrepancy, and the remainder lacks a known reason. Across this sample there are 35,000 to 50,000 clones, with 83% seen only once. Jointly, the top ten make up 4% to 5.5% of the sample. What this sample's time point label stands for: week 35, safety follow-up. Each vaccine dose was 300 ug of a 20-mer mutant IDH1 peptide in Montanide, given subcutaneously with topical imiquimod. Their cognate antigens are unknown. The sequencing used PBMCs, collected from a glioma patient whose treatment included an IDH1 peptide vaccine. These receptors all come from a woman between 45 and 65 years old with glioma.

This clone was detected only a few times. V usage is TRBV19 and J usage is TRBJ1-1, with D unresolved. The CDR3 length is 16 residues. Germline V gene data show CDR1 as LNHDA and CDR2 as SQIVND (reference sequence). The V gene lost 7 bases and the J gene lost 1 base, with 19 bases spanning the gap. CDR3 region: CASNPNVLGGNTEAFF. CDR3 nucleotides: TGTGCCAGTAACCCCAATGTCCTCGGAGGGAACACTGAAGCTTTCTTT.

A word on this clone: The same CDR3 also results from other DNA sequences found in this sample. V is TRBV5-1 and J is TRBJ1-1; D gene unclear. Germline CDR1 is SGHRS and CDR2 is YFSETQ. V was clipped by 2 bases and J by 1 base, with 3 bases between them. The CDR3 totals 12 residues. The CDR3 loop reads CASSFGNTEAFF. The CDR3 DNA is TGCGCCAGCAGCTTCGGGAACACTGAAGCTTTCTTT.

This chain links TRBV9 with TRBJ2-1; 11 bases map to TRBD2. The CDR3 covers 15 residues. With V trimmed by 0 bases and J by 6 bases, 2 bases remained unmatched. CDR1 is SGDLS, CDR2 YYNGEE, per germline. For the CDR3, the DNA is TGTGCCAGCAGCGTAGCTAGCGGGGGGACCAATGAGCAGTTCTTC. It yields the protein CASSVASGGTNEQFF.

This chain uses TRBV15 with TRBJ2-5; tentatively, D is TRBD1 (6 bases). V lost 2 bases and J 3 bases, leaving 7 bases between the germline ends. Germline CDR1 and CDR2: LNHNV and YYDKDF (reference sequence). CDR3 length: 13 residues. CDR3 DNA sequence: TGTGCCACCAGCAGATACAGGGAAGAGACCCAGTACTTC. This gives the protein CATSRYREETQYF.

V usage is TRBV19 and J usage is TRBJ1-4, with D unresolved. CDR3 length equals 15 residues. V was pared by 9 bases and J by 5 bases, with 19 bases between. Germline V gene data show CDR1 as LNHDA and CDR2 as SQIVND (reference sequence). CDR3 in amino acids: CASQRLELGNEKLFF. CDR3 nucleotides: TGTGCCAGCCAGCGACTGGAGCTTGGGAATGAAAAACTGTTTTTT.

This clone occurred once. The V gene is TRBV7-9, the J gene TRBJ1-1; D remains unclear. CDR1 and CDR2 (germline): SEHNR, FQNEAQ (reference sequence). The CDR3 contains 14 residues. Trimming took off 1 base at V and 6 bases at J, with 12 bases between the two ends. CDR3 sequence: CASSLVISRAEAFF. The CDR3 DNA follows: TGTGCCAGCAGCTTAGTTATAAGTCGCGCTGAAGCTTTCTTT.

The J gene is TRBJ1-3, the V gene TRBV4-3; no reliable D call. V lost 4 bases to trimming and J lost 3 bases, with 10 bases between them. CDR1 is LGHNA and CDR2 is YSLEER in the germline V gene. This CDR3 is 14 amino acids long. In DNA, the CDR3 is TGCGCCAGCAGCCTAACGCTCGTTGGAAACACCATATATTTT. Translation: CASSLTLVGNTIYF.

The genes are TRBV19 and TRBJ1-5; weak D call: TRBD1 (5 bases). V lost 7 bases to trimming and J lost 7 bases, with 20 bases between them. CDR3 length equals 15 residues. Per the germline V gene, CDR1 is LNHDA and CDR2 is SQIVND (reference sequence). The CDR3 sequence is CASTSSGGVNQPQHF. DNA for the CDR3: TGTGCCAGTACCTCCTCGGGAGGGGTCAACCAGCCCCAGCATTTT.

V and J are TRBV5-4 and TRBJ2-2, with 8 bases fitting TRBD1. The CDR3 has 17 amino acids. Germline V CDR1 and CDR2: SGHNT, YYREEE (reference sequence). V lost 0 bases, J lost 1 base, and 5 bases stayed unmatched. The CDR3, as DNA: TGTGCCAGCAGCTTGGCCCCCGGGACAGGGAACACCGGGGAGCTGTTTTTT. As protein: CASSLAPGTGNTGELFF.

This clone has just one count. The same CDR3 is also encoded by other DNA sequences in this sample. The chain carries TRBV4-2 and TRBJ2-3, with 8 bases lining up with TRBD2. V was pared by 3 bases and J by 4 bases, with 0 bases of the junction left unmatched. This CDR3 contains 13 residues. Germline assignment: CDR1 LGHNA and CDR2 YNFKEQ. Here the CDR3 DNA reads TGTGCCAGCAGCCAGGGACTAGCAGATACGCAGTATTTT. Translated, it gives CASSQGLADTQYF.